What follows are 14 T cell receptor beta chains derived from one specimen sequenced in a study of cytomegalovirus exposure and HLA in healthy donors. The PCR ran on 60 Vbeta and 13 Jbeta primers. Data came from immunoSEQ multiplex PCR; TCRdb stores just in-frame clones and leaves some out. This table holds nearly 300,000 clones, 75% to 90% found once. The sample was PBMCs. The receptors shown here come from a man aged 40-49 years in good health and CMV-seropositive.

The chain combines TRBV28 with TRBJ2-7; D is uncertain. Germline assignment: CDR1 MDHEN and CDR2 SYDVKM. This CDR3 is 12 amino acids long. The V end lost 5 bases, the J end lost 4 bases, and 9 bases lay between the germline ends. In DNA, the CDR3 is TGTGCCAGCAGTCCGCGATCTTACGAGCAGTACTTC. Translated: CASSPRSYEQYF.

The chain uses TRBV5-1 and TRBJ1-1, with 8 bases matching TRBD1. V gave up 4 bases and J gave up 5 bases; unmatched junction bases: 10. The germline V gene encodes CDR1 SGHRS and CDR2 YFSETQ. The CDR3 has 15 amino acids. DNA for the CDR3: TGCGCCAGCAGCCCCACGACAGGGGTCAGGACTGAAGCTTTCTTT. Translation: CASSPTTGVRTEAFF.

A few counts support this clone. The CDR3 region is CASSIELADYEQYF. CDR3 nucleotide sequence: TGTGCCAGTAGTATAGAGCTAGCGGACTACGAGCAGTACTTC. The rearrangement joins TRBV19 to TRBJ2-7, with 7 bases that match TRBD2. V was pared by 0 bases and J by 3 bases, with 2 bases of the junction left unmatched. Per germline, CDR1 LNHDA and CDR2 SQIVND (reference sequence). CDR3 size: 14 residues.

The chain couples TRBV28 to TRBJ1-6, with TRBD1 matching over 7 bases. The length of the CDR3 is 16 residues. CDR1 and CDR2 from the germline V gene are MDHEN and SYDVKM. The trim removed 5 bases at V and 7 bases at J, leaving 11 bases unmatched. The CDR3 loop reads CASSLLPGTANSPLHF. CDR3 nucleotides: TGTGCCAGCAGTCTCCTGCCCGGGACAGCAAATTCACCCCTCCACTTT.

The chain links TRBV19 to TRBJ1-1; 7 nucleotides match TRBD1. The CDR3 consists of 15 residues. Germline lookup yields CDR1 LNHDA and CDR2 SQIVND (reference sequence). The V and J ends lost 4 bases and 3 bases, in that order; junction bases with no gene match: 8. CDR3 residues: CASSTRQGEDTEAFF. CDR3 nucleotide sequence: TGTGCCAGTAGTACCCGACAGGGCGAGGACACTGAAGCTTTCTTT.

Of note for this clone: An end of the junction differs from the germline gene, which may be a read error. This rearrangement joins TRBV7-9 to TRBJ2-7; D might be TRBD1 (7 bases). The germline V gene encodes CDR1 SEHNR and CDR2 FQNEAQ (reference sequence). CDR3 length: 18 residues. CDR3 loop: CSSSSQGEDSPQPYEQYF. The CDR3 nucleotides read TGTTCCAGCAGCTCCCAGGGGGAGGACAGTCCACAGCCCTACGAGCAGTACTTC. The entire variable domain, with the rest obtained from reference TRBV7-9 and TRBJ2-7, is as follows: DTGVSQNPRHKITKRGQNVTFRCDPISEHNRLYWYRQTLGQGPEFLTYFQNEAQLEKSRLLSDRFSAERPKGSFSTLEIQRTEQGDSAMYLCSSSSQGEDSPQPYEQYFGPGTRLTVT.

This chain uses TRBV7-2 with TRBJ2-3, with TRBD2 as a possible D gene (7 bases). Per the germline V gene, CDR1 is SGHTA and CDR2 is FQGNSA. The V gene lost 1 base and the J gene lost 4 bases, with 18 bases spanning the gap. This CDR3 is 17 amino acids long. In nucleotides, the CDR3 is TGTGCCAGCAGCTTAGTGGGCGGGGGCGGGAGCGCAGATACGCAGTATTTT. This sequence encodes CASSLVGGGGSADTQYF.

V and J are TRBV6-4 and TRBJ2-1; 13 bases are shared with TRBD2. CDR1 is MRHNA, CDR2 SNTAGT, per germline. The CDR3 is 16 amino acids. V was pared by 0 bases and J by 5 bases, with 1 base of the junction left unmatched. The CDR3 loop reads CASSDSGTSGDNEQFF. The CDR3 DNA follows: TGTGCCAGCAGTGACTCCGGGACTAGCGGGGACAATGAGCAGTTCTTC.

The gene calls are TRBV19 and TRBJ1-1; D perhaps matches TRBD1 (6 bases). The V gene's germline CDR1 is LNHDA and CDR2 SQIVND (reference sequence). The CDR3 totals 14 residues. Trimming pared 9 bases from V and 4 bases from J, leaving 18 bases between. CDR3 in DNA: TGTGCCAGCCGATGGGAGGGGGGAGTCACTGAAGCTTTCTTT. Translated: CASRWEGGVTEAFF.

The chain combines TRBV4-1 with TRBJ2-7; TRBD1 matches at 10 bases. V lost 3 bases to trimming and J lost 4 bases; unmatched junction nucleotides: 9. This CDR3 has 16 residues. Germline CDR1 and CDR2: MGHRA and YSYEKL. CDR3 sequence: CASSQASWDRGYEQYF. CDR3 coding DNA: TGCGCCAGCAGCCAGGCCTCATGGGACAGGGGTTACGAGCAGTACTTC.

This chain connects TRBV5-4 to TRBJ2-5, with D possibly TRBD2 on 5 matching bases. The J call is in doubt because the DNA end fits TRBJ2-7 better. The CDR3 covers 15 residues. The germline CDR1 and CDR2 sequences are SGHNT and YYREEE (reference sequence). The CDR3 sequence: CASSLGVGISYEQYF. CDR3 DNA sequence: TGTGCCAGCAGCTTGGGCGTCGGGATCTCCTACGAGCAGTACTTC.

The chain joins TRBV6-5 to TRBJ2-7; 9 bases line up with TRBD2. The CDR3 contains 14 residues. Germline CDR1 reads MNHEY; CDR2 reads SVGAGI. J lost 6 bases, V lost 6 bases, and 9 bases had no gene match. The CDR3 here is CASRVVVAGAEQYF. The CDR3 DNA reads as TGTGCCAGCAGGGTCGTGGTAGCGGGAGCCGAGCAGTACTTC.

The chain is built from TRBV5-6 and TRBJ2-7; D might be TRBD1 (5 bases). Between the trimmed V and J ends, which lost 4 bases and 2 bases, there was a span of 16 bases. The CDR3 contains 15 residues. Germline V gene data show CDR1 as SGHDT and CDR2 as YYEEEE. Here the CDR3 reads CASSPTGYDTYEQYF. The CDR3 DNA reads TGTGCCAGCAGCCCTACAGGTTACGACACCTACGAGCAGTACTTC.

This chain uses TRBV6-5 with TRBJ2-2; D might be TRBD2 (6 bases). The CDR3 runs to 15 residues. V was trimmed by 6 bases and J by 5 bases, leaving 16 bases between them. The germline V gene has CDR1 MNHEY and CDR2 SVGAGI. The CDR3 is CASSRGWGETGELFF. In DNA form, the CDR3 reads TGTGCCAGCAGCCGAGGCTGGGGGGAGACCGGGGAGCTGTTTTTT.